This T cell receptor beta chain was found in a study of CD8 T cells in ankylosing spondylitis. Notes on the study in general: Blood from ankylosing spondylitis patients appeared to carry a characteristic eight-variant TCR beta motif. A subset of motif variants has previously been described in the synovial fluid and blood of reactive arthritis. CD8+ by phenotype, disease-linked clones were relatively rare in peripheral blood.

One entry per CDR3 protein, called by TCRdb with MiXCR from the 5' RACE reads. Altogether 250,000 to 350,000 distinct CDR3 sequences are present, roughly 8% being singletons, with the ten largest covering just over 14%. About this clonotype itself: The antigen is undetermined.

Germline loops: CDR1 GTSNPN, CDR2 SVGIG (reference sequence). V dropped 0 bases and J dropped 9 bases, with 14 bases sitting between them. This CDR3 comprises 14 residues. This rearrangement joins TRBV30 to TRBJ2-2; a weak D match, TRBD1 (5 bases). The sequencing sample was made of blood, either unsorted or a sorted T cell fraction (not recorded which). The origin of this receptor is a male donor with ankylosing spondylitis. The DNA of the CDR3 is TGTGCCTGGAGTGTACTCAACATGGGGCGGGAGCTGTTTTTT. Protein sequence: CAWSVLNMGRELFF. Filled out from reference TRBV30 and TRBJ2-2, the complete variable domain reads SQTIHQWPATLVQPVGSPLSLECTVEGTSNPNLYWYRQAAGRGLQLLFYSVGIGQISSEVPQNLSASRPQDRQFILSSKKLLLSDSGFYLCAWSVLNMGRELFFGEGSRLTVL.